This entry lists 23 T cell receptor beta chains sequenced from one sample in a study of cytomegalovirus exposure and HLA in healthy donors. Amplification used 60 Vbeta primers and 13 Jbeta primers. The protocol was immunoSEQ multiplex PCR, while the TCRdb copy is restricted to in-frame clones and leaves out a portion. The sample shows about 130,000 clones, approximately 80% of them seen only once. Sequenced sample: PBMCs. These receptors came from a girl aged 2-10 years in good health and CMV-seronegative.

The V and J genes are TRBV5-4 and TRBJ2-3; 14 nucleotides line up with TRBD2. V trimming: 2 bases; J trimming: 0 bases; junction bases outside the gene matches: 8. CDR1 is SGHNT, CDR2 YYREEE, per germline (reference sequence). The CDR3 consists of 19 residues. The CDR3 region has the DNA TGTGCCAGCAGCTTAGCGCGGACTAGCGGGGGGCTTAGCACAGATACGCAGTATTTT. Its protein product is CASSLARTSGGLSTDTQYF.

As DNA, the CDR3 is TGTGCCAGTAGTATTTCGGGCAGGGTCATAGGGTCCTACAATGAGCAGTTCTTC. Translating it yields CASSISGRVIGSYNEQFF. The chain joins TRBV19 to TRBJ2-1; maybe TRBD1 (5 bases). This CDR3 contains 18 residues. Germline assignment: CDR1 LNHDA and CDR2 SQIVND (reference sequence). V lost 3 bases and J lost 1, with 19 bases in between.

This clone is a singleton in its sample. CDR3 amino acids: CASSLGLYTGELFF. CDR3 in DNA: TGTGCCAGCAGCTTAGGACTTTACACCGGGGAGCTGTTTTTT. This chain connects TRBV11-3 to TRBJ2-2, with no clear D. Germline CDR1 is SGHNT and CDR2 is YENEEA. The CDR3 is 14 residues long. V was shortened by 1 base and J by 3 bases, with 6 bases between the two germline ends.

The V and J genes are TRBV10-3 and TRBJ2-5; 7 bases are shared with TRBD2. Germline assignment: CDR1 ENHRY and CDR2 SYGVKD. This CDR3 contains 16 residues. Trimming removed 6 bases from V and 1 base from J; junction bases left unmatched: 11. Written as DNA, the CDR3 is TGTGCCATCAGCAATCCGACTAGCTGGAGCCAAGAGACCCAGTACTTC. Translated, it gives CAISNPTSWSQETQYF.

J is TRBJ1-2 and V is TRBV5-1; D possibly corresponds to TRBD1 (5 bases). With 0 bases removed from V and 0 bases from J, the gap between germline ends came to 9 bases. The CDR3 length is 15 residues. Germline CDR1 is SGHRS and CDR2 is YFSETQ. The CDR3 loop is CASSLVAGANYGYTF. The CDR3 nucleotides read TGCGCCAGCAGCTTGGTAGCGGGGGCTAACTATGGCTACACCTTC.

The chain couples TRBV29-1 to TRBJ1-1; possible D gene TRBD1, 5 bases. Germline values: CDR1 SQVTM, CDR2 ANQGSEA. There are 12 residues in the CDR3. V shed 3 bases and J shed 3 bases, with 8 bases lying between them. The CDR3 DNA reads TGCAGCGTTGATTGGGGGGACACTGAAGCTTTCTTT. Its protein is CSVDWGDTEAFF.

V and J are TRBV5-1 and TRBJ2-5; TRBD2 matches at 13 bases. V lost 5 bases and J lost 4; bases outside the gene matches: 2. Germline assignment: CDR1 SGHRS and CDR2 YFSETQ. The CDR3 contains 14 residues. The DNA for the CDR3 is TGCGCCAGCAGACTAGCGGGGGGGCCAGAGACCCAGTACTTC. This translates into CASRLAGGPETQYF.

J is TRBJ2-1 and V is TRBV6-1; perhaps TRBD1 as D (5 bases). V lost 1 base to trimming and J lost 4 bases, with 14 bases between them. Germline CDR1 MNHNS, CDR2 SASEGT. The CDR3 length is 16 residues. The CDR3 coding sequence is TGTGCCAGCAGTGAAGGTCCAGACAGAAGGTACAATGAGCAGTTCTTC. It translates to CASSEGPDRRYNEQFF.

The rearrangement uses TRBV27 and TRBJ2-1, with unresolved D. Germline-derived CDR1 and CDR2 are MNHEY and SMNVEV (reference sequence). The CDR3 loop spans 13 amino acids. V was cut by 6 bases and J by 3 bases, with 9 bases left in between. The CDR3 nucleotides read TGTGCCAGCAGCTTAGGGCTCTACAATGAGCAGTTCTTC. Encoded protein: CASSLGLYNEQFF.

The rearrangement joins TRBV5-1 to TRBJ2-1; the match to TRBD2 covers 13 bases. The CDR3 is 16 residues long. Germline CDR1 and CDR2: SGHRS and YFSETQ. Trimming cost V 5 bases and J 2 bases; bases outside gene matches: 4. DNA for the CDR3: TGCGCCAGCAGGTCAACTAGCGGGGGGGCCTACAATGAGCAGTTCTTC. This codes for CASRSTSGGAYNEQFF.

This clone has just one count. The J gene is TRBJ1-5, the V gene TRBV28; D remains unclear. Trimming pared 6 bases from V and 9 bases from J, leaving 12 bases between. CDR3 length: 12 amino acids. In germline, CDR1 is MDHEN, CDR2 SYDVKM. The CDR3, as DNA: TGTGCCAGCAGAAACCCCCCACTGCCCCAGCATTTT. Its translation is CASRNPPLPQHF.

The chain carries TRBV30 and TRBJ2-7; 8 bases line up with TRBD1. This CDR3 region has 12 residues. Germline V lookup: CDR1 GTSNPN, CDR2 SVGIG (reference sequence). V trimming: 5 bases; J trimming: 3 bases; junction bases outside the gene matches: 3. DNA of the CDR3: TGTGCCTGGTCTGACAGGGGCTACGAGCAGTACTTC. This sequence encodes CAWSDRGYEQYF.

The V and J genes are TRBV28 and TRBJ1-2, with 8 nucleotides matching TRBD1. Losses at the gene ends were 5 bases for V and 6 bases for J; bases not matched to a gene: 5. CDR3 length: 13 amino acids. Germline CDR1 and CDR2: MDHEN and SYDVKM. CDR3 amino acids: CASSVTGGNGYTF. DNA for the CDR3: TGTGCCAGCAGTGTAACAGGGGGAAATGGCTACACCTTC.

This chain uses TRBV19 with TRBJ2-1, with 9 bases lining up with TRBD2. The germline CDR1 and CDR2 sequences are LNHDA and SQIVND (reference sequence). Trimming took 4 bases from V and 7 from J; bases not matched to a gene: 11. The CDR3 runs to 16 residues. The DNA of the CDR3 is TGTGCCAGTAGTAGCTCGGGTAGTAGCGGGGGTAATGAGCAGTTCTTC. Translated: CASSSSGSSGGNEQFF.

The chain recombines TRBV5-6 with TRBJ2-5, with TRBD1 matching over 8 bases. V was pared by 7 bases and J by 5 bases, with 16 bases of the junction left unmatched. The CDR3 runs to 16 residues. CDR1 is SGHDT and CDR2 is YYEEEE in the germline V gene. In DNA form, the CDR3 reads TGTGCCAGCGTGCGTACCCAGGGGGCCAGCAGGGAGACCCAGTACTTC. This codes for CASVRTQGASRETQYF. Filled out from reference TRBV5-6 and TRBJ2-5, the complete variable domain reads DAGVTQSPTHLIKTRGQQVTLRCSPKSGHDTVSWYQQALGQGPQFIFQYYEEEERQRGNFPDRFSGHQFPNYSSELNVNALLLGDSALYLCASVRTQGASRETQYFGPGTRLLVL.

The chain joins TRBV7-2 to TRBJ2-5; 7 nucleotides line up with TRBD1. Germline loops: CDR1 SGHTA, CDR2 FQGNSA. The CDR3 has 14 residues. Unmatched junction bases numbered 7, after V lost 4 bases and J lost 5 bases. The CDR3 region has the DNA TGTGCCAGCAGCTCTACAGGGGTCGGCGAGACCCAGTACTTC. This sequence encodes CASSSTGVGETQYF.

This rearrangement joins TRBV5-1 to TRBJ2-5; 9 bases match TRBD2. The CDR3 spans 17 residues. Unmatched junction bases numbered 8, after V lost 1 base and J lost 1 base. CDR1 and CDR2 (germline): SGHRS, YFSETQ. Here the CDR3 reads CASSLQVPSGAQETQYF. DNA of the CDR3: TGCGCCAGCAGCTTGCAGGTTCCTAGCGGGGCCCAAGAGACCCAGTACTTC.

This chain connects TRBV5-1 to TRBJ2-7; maybe TRBD2 (6 bases). CDR3 length: 14 residues. Trimming pared 0 bases from V and 3 bases from J, leaving 10 bases between. Germline assignment: CDR1 SGHRS and CDR2 YFSETQ. DNA of the CDR3: TGCGCCAGCAGCTTGGAGGCGGGATACTACGAGCAGTACTTC. This gives the protein CASSLEAGYYEQYF.

This chain links TRBV28 with TRBJ1-1; possibly TRBD1 for D (6 bases). Looked up from germline, CDR1 is MDHEN and CDR2 is SYDVKM. V was cut by 5 bases and J by 1 base, with 17 bases left in between. CDR3 size: 16 residues. CDR3 in amino acids: CASSRGRLGANTEAFF. The CDR3 nucleotides are TGTGCCAGCAGTCGAGGACGGCTGGGGGCGAACACTGAAGCTTTCTTT.

V gene TRBV11-1 combines with J gene TRBJ2-7; 7 bases line up with TRBD2. Germline V gene lookup returns CDR1 SGHAT and CDR2 FQDESV (reference sequence). The CDR3 sequence is 16 residues long. V lost 1 base and J lost 3; bases outside the gene matches: 9. The CDR3 protein is CASSLVSGGSFYEQYF. CDR3 sequence (DNA): TGTGCCAGCAGCTTAGTATCGGGCGGGAGCTTCTACGAGCAGTACTTC.

The chain couples TRBV19 to TRBJ2-6; 7 bases are a match to TRBD1. After removal of 4 bases from V and 0 bases from J, the junction contained 3 bases not matched to a gene. CDR1 is LNHDA and CDR2 is SQIVND in the germline V gene (reference sequence). The CDR3 covers 16 residues. For the CDR3, the DNA is TGTGCCAGTAGTAAGGGGACAGTCTCTGGGGCCAACGTCCTGACTTTC. This translates into CASSKGTVSGANVLTF.

There are a few counts of this clone. The V gene is TRBV6-6, the J gene TRBJ1-5; D not certain. Deletions cut 2 bases from V and 2 bases from J, with 7 bases between. Germline V gives CDR1 MNHNY, CDR2 SVGAGI (reference sequence). The CDR3 is 14 amino acids. Here the CDR3 reads CASSYQRGNQPQHF. The CDR3 DNA reads TGTGCCAGCAGTTACCAGAGGGGCAATCAGCCCCAGCATTTT.

Only a few counts were recorded for this clone. The V and J genes are TRBV28 and TRBJ1-1, with D hard to call. The germline V gene encodes CDR1 MDHEN and CDR2 SYDVKM. V shed 7 bases and J shed 0 bases, with 3 bases lying between them. There are 11 residues in the CDR3. The CDR3 protein is CASNMNTEAFF. The CDR3 DNA reads as TGTGCCAGCAACATGAACACTGAAGCTTTCTTT. The whole variable domain, remainder taken from reference TRBV28 and TRBJ1-1, is DVKVTQSSRYLVKRTGEKVFLECVQDMDHENMFWYRQDPGLGLRLIYFSYDVKMKEKGDIPEGYSVSREKKERFSLILESASTNQTSMYLCASNMNTEAFFGQGTRLTVV.